This T cell receptor (beta chain) is drawn from a study of T cell repertoires in cytomegalovirus infection (dated by TCRdb to the late 2010s). For context, the study as a whole: Recently identified HLA-C-restricted CMV epitopes, whose presentation resists viral immunomodulation, were targeted by peptide stimulations together with well-studied HLA-B-restricted epitopes. Donor HLA type was relevant to the analysis, because carriage of CMV infection together with the matching HLA type was indicated by public TCR beta signatures. Broad study findings and their caveats: In both this cohort and an independent roughly 330-donor cohort, the cumulative frequency of public TCR beta family members distinguished carriers of CMV infection plus the relevant HLA type. The ex vivo response was dominated by HLA-C-restricted CMV-specific TCR beta clonotypes, and the single most frequent clonotype in two of eight donors was supplied by these HLA-C-restricted clonotypes.

In regard to this clonotype: Its specific antigen is unknown. No quality values exist for individual bases; no much larger clone is one base distant.

The sample's treatment or condition label, in plain terms: in vitro stimulation with specific CMV peptide epitopes to enrich CMV-specific T cells. TCRdb lists the instrument as Illumina HiSeq 1500. The raw public data were reprocessed by TCRdb itself: fastp quality trimming at Q25, MiXCR clonotype calling, in-frame beta chains only. Identical CDR3 proteins give one entry, which carries the most common genes and DNA. This sample gives around 78,000 distinct CDR3 sequences in total; 20% to 30% of them show up just once. The ten largest clones represent 50% of the sample. CDR1 is given as MDHEN and CDR2 as SYDVKM, both from the germline V gene. The CDR3 runs 14 amino acids, cysteine and phenylalanine included. Only the CDR3 portion is preserved as DNA: 42 bases, with reading frame beginning at the first base. The trim is 5 bases for V and 5 bases for J, with a gap of 16 bases between the germline ends.

The rearranged chain carries TRBV28 and TRBJ2-7; TRBD1 is perhaps the D gene, given 6 matching bases. This receptor was identified in a human donor in good health (CMV status not recorded). Some clones in this sample may be carry-over from other donors' samples. This material consisted of CD8+ T cells from cultured PBMCs, taken from culture after CMV antigen stimulation. The sequence in DNA is TGTGCCAGCAGTACGAACGAACAGGGAAACGAGCAGTACTTC. Its amino acids are CASSTNEQGNEQYF.